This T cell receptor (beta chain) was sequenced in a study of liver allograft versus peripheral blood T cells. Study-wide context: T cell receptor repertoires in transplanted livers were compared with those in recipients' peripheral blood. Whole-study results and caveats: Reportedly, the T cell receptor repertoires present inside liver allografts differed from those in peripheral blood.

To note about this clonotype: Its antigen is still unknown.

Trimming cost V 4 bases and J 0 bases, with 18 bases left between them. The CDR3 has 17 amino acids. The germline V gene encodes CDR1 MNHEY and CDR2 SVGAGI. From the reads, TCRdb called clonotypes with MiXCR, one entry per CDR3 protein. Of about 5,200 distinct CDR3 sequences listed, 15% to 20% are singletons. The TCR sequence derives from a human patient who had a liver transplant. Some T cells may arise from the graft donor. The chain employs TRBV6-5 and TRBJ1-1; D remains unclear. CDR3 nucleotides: TGTGCCAGCAGTTGGAGCAGGACGGAGGGTATGAACACTGAAGCTTTCTTT. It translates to CASSWSRTEGMNTEAFF.